The 21 T cell receptor beta chains presented below share a single source sample, sequenced in a study of technical replicates of blood from a handful of donors. The protocol was immunoSEQ multiplex PCR, while the TCRdb copy is restricted to in-frame clones and leaves out a portion. This table has around 80,000 clones, approximately 94% appearing once. The sample taken for sequencing was T cells isolated from PBMCs. These receptors came from a human donor in good health.

The chain carries TRBV7-8 and TRBJ2-7, with a tentative D call TRBD1 (6 bases). V dropped 5 bases and J dropped 4 bases, with 12 bases sitting between them. In germline, CDR1 is SGHVS, CDR2 FQNEAQ. The CDR3 contains 13 residues. In DNA, the CDR3 is TGTGCCAGCAGCCAGGGACACTTTTACGAGCAGTACTTC. It yields the protein CASSQGHFYEQYF.

This chain joins TRBV19 and TRBJ2-7, with D tentatively TRBD2 (6 bases). The CDR3 length is 16 residues. The germline V gene encodes CDR1 LNHDA and CDR2 SQIVND (reference sequence). Trimming cost V 6 bases and J 2 bases, with 20 bases left between them. In DNA form, the CDR3 reads TGTGCCAGTAGGGCTAGCGAATTTGTGTGGCCCTACGAGCAGTACTTC. Encoded protein: CASRASEFVWPYEQYF.

The CDR3 loop reads CASSILLAGVGDEQFF. The CDR3 region has the DNA TGTGCCAGCAGCATCCTCCTAGCGGGAGTTGGTGATGAGCAGTTCTTC. This rearrangement joins TRBV4-2 to TRBJ2-1; 10 bases align to TRBD2. This CDR3 comprises 16 residues. Germline V gives CDR1 LGHNA, CDR2 YNFKEQ. With 5 bases clipped from V and 8 bases from J, the junction kept 12 bases outside the gene matches.

The chain joins TRBV11-3 to TRBJ1-1; D might be TRBD1 (5 bases). Germline CDR1 is SGHNT and CDR2 is YENEEA. Trimming left V 5 bases short and J 1 base short, with 14 bases between. CDR3 length equals 15 residues. The CDR3 DNA reads as TGTGCCAGCAGCCAATGGTTCGACAGGAACACTGAAGCTTTCTTT. Translating it yields CASSQWFDRNTEAFF.

The chain recombines TRBV7-9 with TRBJ2-1, with 11 nucleotides matching TRBD2. This CDR3 is built from 16 residues. The V gene end was trimmed by 2 bases and the J gene end by 7 bases; junction bases not matched to a gene: 7. CDR1 and CDR2 (germline): SEHNR, FQNEAQ (reference sequence). CDR3 bases: TGTGCCAGCAGCTTACTAGCGGGAGGAGCCCTGAATGAGCAGTTCTTC. It is translated as CASSLLAGGALNEQFF.

The chain is built from TRBV6-5 and TRBJ2-1, with D unclear. CDR1 is MNHEY, CDR2 SVGAGI, per germline. Trimming shortened V by 4 bases and J by 8 bases, and 6 bases separated the two germline ends. The CDR3 spans 11 residues. The CDR3 DNA is TGTGCCAGCAGTTCGGTGGATGAGCAGTTCTTC. It yields the protein CASSSVDEQFF.

The gene calls are TRBV25-1 and TRBJ2-3; tentative D call: TRBD2 (5 bases). V lost 3 bases, J lost 2 bases, and 15 bases lay in between. Germline assignment: CDR1 MGHDK and CDR2 SYGVNS. The CDR3 sequence is 16 residues long. As DNA, the CDR3 is TGTGCCAGCAGTGAGATAGGACTTTCTTCCACAGATACGCAGTATTTT. Protein sequence: CASSEIGLSSTDTQYF.

Remarks on this clone: The sample contains more than one DNA sequence encoding this CDR3. The chain joins TRBV7-2 to TRBJ2-1; TRBD2 matches 10 bases. Germline-derived CDR1 and CDR2 are SGHTA and FQGNSA. Trimming cost V 1 base and J 3 bases; bases outside gene matches: 0. The CDR3 is made up of 15 amino acids. CDR3 sequence reads: CASSLGLAGYNEQFF. In DNA form, the CDR3 reads TGTGCCAGCAGCTTAGGACTAGCGGGCTACAATGAGCAGTTCTTC.

The chain is built from TRBV5-1 and TRBJ2-1; possibly TRBD2 for D (5 bases). Trimming pared 0 bases from V and 4 bases from J, leaving 17 bases between. Per germline, CDR1 SGHRS and CDR2 YFSETQ. CDR3 length: 17 amino acids. CDR3 in DNA: TGCGCCAGCAGCTTGGAGGGCCCATGGACGGGGTACAATGAGCAGTTCTTC. Its translation is CASSLEGPWTGYNEQFF.

V gene TRBV27 combines with J gene TRBJ2-3; D is ambiguous. The CDR3 is 13 amino acids. The V end lost 2 bases, the J end lost 6 bases, and 9 bases lay between the germline ends. Germline CDR1 reads MNHEY; CDR2 reads SMNVEV (reference sequence). The CDR3 loop is CASSLIVTDTQYF. The DNA of the CDR3 is TGTGCCAGCAGTTTAATAGTTACGGATACGCAGTATTTT.

The CDR3 here is CATVGKSRGYEQYF. CDR3 in DNA: TGTGCCACCGTCGGAAAAAGCAGGGGCTACGAGCAGTACTTC. The chain recombines TRBV6-5 with TRBJ2-7, with a possible D match to TRBD1 (6 bases). This CDR3 has 14 residues. Germline CDR1 and CDR2: MNHEY and SVGAGI. The ends were cut back, 10 bases at V and 3 bases at J, with 19 bases in the middle.

The chain has TRBV4-2 and TRBJ2-5; TRBD2 might be the D (6 bases). The CDR3 totals 15 residues. V lost 6 bases, J lost 1 base, and 15 bases lay in between. Germline V lookup: CDR1 LGHNA, CDR2 YNFKEQ. CDR3 DNA sequence: TGTGCCAGCAGAAAAATAGCGGCCAGCCAAGAGACCCAGTACTTC. This translates into CASRKIAASQETQYF.

V gene TRBV6-1 combines with J gene TRBJ2-7; D might be TRBD2 (5 bases). The V end lost 1 base, the J end lost 4 bases, and 11 bases lay between the germline ends. The V gene's germline CDR1 is MNHNS and CDR2 SASEGT. The CDR3 has 14 residues. The CDR3 DNA reads as TGTGCCAGCAGTGAAGTAAGGGAGAAATACGAGCAGTACTTC. Protein product: CASSEVREKYEQYF.

The chain employs TRBV29-1 and TRBJ1-2; TRBD1 matches at 8 bases. CDR3 length: 13 amino acids. Losses at the gene ends were 5 bases for V and 4 bases for J; bases not matched to a gene: 6. Germline V gene sequence: CDR1 SQVTM, CDR2 ANQGSEA. The CDR3 DNA reads TGCAGCGTTTCTTGGACAGGGAGCTATGGCTACACCTTC. Its translation is CSVSWTGSYGYTF.

This chain joins TRBV6-5 and TRBJ2-2; 7 nucleotides agree with TRBD2. Germline trimming cut 10 bases from V and 2 bases from J; bases unmatched to any gene: 10. Germline CDR1 reads MNHEY; CDR2 reads SVGAGI. The CDR3 extends over 15 amino acids. CDR3 residues: CAIVGGLVNTGELFF. Written as DNA, the CDR3 is TGTGCCATTGTGGGAGGACTAGTTAACACCGGGGAGCTGTTTTTT.

The chain links TRBV30 to TRBJ1-6, with D possibly TRBD1 on 5 matching bases. The CDR3 totals 15 residues. CDR1 GTSNPN and CDR2 SVGIG come from the germline V gene (reference sequence). V lost 0 bases to trimming and J lost 9 bases, with 15 bases between them. The CDR3 loop is CAWSVLSRVGSPLHF. CDR3 sequence (DNA): TGTGCCTGGAGTGTACTGAGCAGGGTGGGTTCACCCCTCCACTTT.

This chain links TRBV7-9 with TRBJ2-1; 10 bases match TRBD1. The junction had 4 bases not matched to a gene; V was cut back by 6 bases and J by 8 bases. Germline V gene data show CDR1 as SEHNR and CDR2 as FQNEAQ (reference sequence). The CDR3 totals 13 residues. The CDR3 nucleotides are TGTGCCAGCAGTAGGGGACAGGGGCATGAGCAGTTCTTC. It codes for CASSRGQGHEQFF.

J is TRBJ2-7 and V is TRBV6-1, with 7 bases fitting TRBD2. Trimming took 8 bases from V and 0 from J; bases not matched to a gene: 4. This CDR3 region has 13 residues. The germline V gene has CDR1 MNHNS and CDR2 SASEGT. The CDR3 spells CASCGGGSYEQYF. DNA for the CDR3: TGTGCCAGCTGCGGGGGTGGCTCCTACGAGCAGTACTTC.

This chain links TRBV5-6 with TRBJ2-7, with D unresolved. The germline V gene has CDR1 SGHDT and CDR2 YYEEEE. The CDR3 covers 13 residues. V lost 3 bases and J lost 3, with 10 bases in between. The DNA for the CDR3 is TGTGCCAGCAGCTCTCTCCCAGACTACGAGCAGTACTTC. Protein product: CASSSLPDYEQYF. The entire variable domain, with the rest obtained from reference TRBV5-6 and TRBJ2-7, is as follows: DAGVTQSPTHLIKTRGQQVTLRCSPKSGHDTVSWYQQALGQGPQFIFQYYEEEERQRGNFPDRFSGHQFPNYSSELNVNALLLGDSALYLCASSSLPDYEQYFGPGTRLTVT.

This chain links TRBV6-1 with TRBJ1-5; D perhaps matches TRBD1 (6 bases). CDR1 and CDR2 from the germline V gene are MNHNS and SASEGT. CDR3 size: 16 residues. Deletions cut 1 base from V and 8 bases from J, with 18 bases between. The CDR3 protein is CASSEDIGAQGKPQHF. CDR3 sequence (DNA): TGTGCCAGCAGTGAAGATATAGGGGCTCAGGGGAAGCCCCAGCATTTT.

The rearrangement links TRBV6-5 to TRBJ2-7, with TRBD1 identical over 7 bases. The trim removed 4 bases at V and 3 bases at J, leaving 3 bases unmatched. Germline CDR1 and CDR2: MNHEY and SVGAGI. The CDR3 loop spans 13 amino acids. This chain's CDR3 is CASSLGQHYEQYF. In DNA form, the CDR3 reads TGTGCCAGCAGTTTGGGACAGCACTACGAGCAGTACTTC.